The rows below give T cell receptor beta chains drawn from one sample of a study of T cell responses to AZD1222 COVID-19 vaccine. TCRdb keeps only in-frame clones here, not all; method: immunoSEQ multiplex PCR. The table shows some 120,000 clones, with about 89% occurring only once. Sequencing used peripheral blood, obtained on day 0 of AZD1222 vaccination. Every receptor here comes from an adult in good health. CDR3s leave out the opening cysteine and the closing phenylalanine or tryptophan. The order of the fields is V gene, CDR3 protein.

V gene: TRBV28
CDR3 protein: ASRLSLSGNQPQH

V gene: TRBV30
CDR3 protein: AWSVRQGENGYT

V gene: TRBV3-1/TRBV3-2
CDR3 protein: ASSHGTGGFGYT

V gene: TRBV5-1
CDR3 protein: ASSLGDPGAEAF

V gene: TRBV24-1
CDR3 protein: ATSDSSPGGNQPQH

V gene: TRBV10-1
CDR3 protein: ASRGRGVF

V gene: TRBV3-1/TRBV3-2
CDR3 protein: ASSWRPRTDTQY

V gene: TRBV5-1
CDR3 protein: ASSSGEGLF

V gene: TRBV6-5
CDR3 protein: ASRSTGSTDTQY

V gene: TRBV7-9
CDR3 protein: ASSPPGRSNEQF

V gene: TRBV9
CDR3 protein: ASSVDGTPNSPLH

V gene: TRBV5-1
CDR3 protein: ASSTGHADSPLH

V gene: TRBV29-1
CDR3 protein: SVGQGTEKLF

V gene: TRBV5-1
CDR3 protein: ASRRLAGDSYEQY

V gene: TRBV6-5
CDR3 protein: ASSYVGQGGEQY

V gene: TRBV27
CDR3 protein: ASGRLGQGDPKAKNIQY

V gene: TRBV9
CDR3 protein: ASSVDRGNEQF

V gene: TRBV30
CDR3 protein: ASSRGNTEAF

V gene: TRBV5-8
CDR3 protein: ASSPRQLNTGELF

V gene: TRBV9
CDR3 protein: ASSPEGLFSGNTIY

V gene: TRBV18
CDR3 protein: ASSPTAGETQY

V gene: TRBV19
CDR3 protein: ASSIKGAGNTEAF

V gene: TRBV30
CDR3 protein: AWKPGVTTEAF

V gene: TRBV12-3/TRBV12-4
CDR3 protein: ASSPRQGREQY

V gene: TRBV6-5
CDR3 protein: ASSITVSSGNTIY

V gene: TRBV6-1
CDR3 protein: ASSEISNQPQH

V gene: TRBV19
CDR3 protein: ASSIAEGGNTEAF

V gene: TRBV19
CDR3 protein: ASRSAGPYGYT

V gene: TRBV2
CDR3 protein: ASSGDRLNTEAF

V gene: TRBV30
CDR3 protein: AWSTGNYEQY

V gene: TRBV5-1
CDR3 protein: ASSLEDYEQY

V gene: TRBV6-5
CDR3 protein: ASSPGNTGELF

V gene: TRBV2
CDR3 protein: ASSEFPSLTGSGEKLF

V gene: TRBV24-1
CDR3 protein: ATGHRDTIY

V gene: TRBV11-2
CDR3 protein: ASSTIRGAFSYEQY

V gene: TRBV15
CDR3 protein: ATSKRSGGSYEQY

V gene: TRBV24-1
CDR3 protein: ATSGGGDTEAF

V gene: TRBV18
CDR3 protein: ASSPVQGSGNTIY

V gene: TRBV18
CDR3 protein: ASSPGGEQY

V gene: TRBV19
CDR3 protein: ASSIPGVYGYT

V gene: TRBV9
CDR3 protein: ASSAQGGWQPQH

V gene: TRBV10-3
CDR3 protein: AISEGGPGTNEKLF

V gene: TRBV11-2
CDR3 protein: ASSEGGQSYSYNEQF

V gene: TRBV28
CDR3 protein: ASSPDGPSYNEQF

V gene: TRBV2
CDR3 protein: ASSDVSAGNQPQH

V gene: TRBV19
CDR3 protein: ASSFDRDRGSNQPQH